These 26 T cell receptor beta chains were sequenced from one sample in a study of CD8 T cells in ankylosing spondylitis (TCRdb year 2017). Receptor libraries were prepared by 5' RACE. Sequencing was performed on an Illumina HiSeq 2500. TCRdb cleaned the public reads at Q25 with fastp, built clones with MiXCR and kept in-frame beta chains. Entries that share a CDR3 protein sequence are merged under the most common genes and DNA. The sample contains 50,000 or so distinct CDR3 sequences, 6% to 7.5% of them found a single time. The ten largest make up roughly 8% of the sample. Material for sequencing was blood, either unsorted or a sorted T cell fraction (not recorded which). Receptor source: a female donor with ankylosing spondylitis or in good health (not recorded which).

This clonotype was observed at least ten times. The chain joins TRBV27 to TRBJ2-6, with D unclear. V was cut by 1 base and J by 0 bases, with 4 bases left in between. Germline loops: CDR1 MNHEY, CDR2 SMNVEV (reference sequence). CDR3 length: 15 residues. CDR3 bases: TGTGCCAGCAGTTTATGGAACTCTGGGGCCAACGTCCTGACTTTC. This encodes CASSLWNSGANVLTF.

CDR3 protein: CASSYKGGIGNTIYF. The CDR3 DNA follows: TGTGCCAGCAGTTACAAGGGCGGGATAGGAAACACCATATATTTT. This chain uses TRBV6-5 with TRBJ1-3; D is undetermined. Per germline, CDR1 MNHEY and CDR2 SVGAGI. The CDR3 loop spans 15 amino acids. Trimming took off 2 bases at V and 4 bases at J, with 12 bases between the two ends.

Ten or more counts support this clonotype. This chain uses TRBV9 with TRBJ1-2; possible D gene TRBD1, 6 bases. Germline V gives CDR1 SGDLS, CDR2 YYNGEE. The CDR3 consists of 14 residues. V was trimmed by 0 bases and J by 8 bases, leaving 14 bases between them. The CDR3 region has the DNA TGTGCCAGCAGCGTAGCGCAAGGGGGTAGCGGCTACACCTTC. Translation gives CASSVAQGGSGYTF. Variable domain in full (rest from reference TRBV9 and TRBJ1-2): DSGVTQTPKHLITATGQRVTLRCSPRSGDLSVYWYQQSLDQGLQFLIQYYNGEERAKGNILERFSAQQFPDLHSELNLSSLELGDSALYFCASSVAQGGSGYTFGSGTRLTVV.

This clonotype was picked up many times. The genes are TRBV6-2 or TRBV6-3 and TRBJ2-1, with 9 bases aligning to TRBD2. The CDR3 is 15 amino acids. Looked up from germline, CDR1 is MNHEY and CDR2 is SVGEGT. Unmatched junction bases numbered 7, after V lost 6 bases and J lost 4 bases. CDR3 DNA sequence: TGTGCCAGCAGACGCGGACTAGCGCTATACAATGAGCAGTTCTTC. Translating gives CASRRGLALYNEQFF.

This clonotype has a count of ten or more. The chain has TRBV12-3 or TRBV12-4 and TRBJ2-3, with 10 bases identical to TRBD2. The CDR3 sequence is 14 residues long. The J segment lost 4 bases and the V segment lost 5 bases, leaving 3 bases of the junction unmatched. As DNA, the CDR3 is TGTGCCAGCAGTCCAGGGACTAGCGCAGATACGCAGTATTTT. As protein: CASSPGTSADTQYF.

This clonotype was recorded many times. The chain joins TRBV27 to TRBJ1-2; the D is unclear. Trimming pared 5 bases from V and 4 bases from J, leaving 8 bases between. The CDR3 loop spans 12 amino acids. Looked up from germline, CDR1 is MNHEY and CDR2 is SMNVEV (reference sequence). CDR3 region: CASSPLGYGYTF. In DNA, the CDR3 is TGTGCCAGCAGTCCCCTAGGCTATGGCTACACCTTC.

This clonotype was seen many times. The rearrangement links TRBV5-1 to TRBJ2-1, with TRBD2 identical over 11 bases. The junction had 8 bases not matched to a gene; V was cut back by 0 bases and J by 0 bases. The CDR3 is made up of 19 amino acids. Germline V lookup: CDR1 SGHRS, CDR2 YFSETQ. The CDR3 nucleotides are TGCGCCAGCAGCTTGGATATGGGACTAGCGGTCCCCTCCTACAATGAGCAGTTCTTC. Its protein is CASSLDMGLAVPSYNEQFF. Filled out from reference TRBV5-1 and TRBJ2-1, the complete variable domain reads KAGVTQTPRYLIKTRGQQVTLSCSPISGHRSVSWYQQTPGQGLQFLFEYFSETQRNKGNFPGRFSGRQFSNSRSEMNVSTLELGDSALYLCASSLDMGLAVPSYNEQFFGPGTRLTVL.

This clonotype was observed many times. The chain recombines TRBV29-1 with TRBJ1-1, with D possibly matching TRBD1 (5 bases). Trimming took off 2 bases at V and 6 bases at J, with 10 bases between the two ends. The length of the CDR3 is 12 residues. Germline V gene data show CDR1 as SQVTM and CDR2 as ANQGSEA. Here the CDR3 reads CSVEHGASEAFF. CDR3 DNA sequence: TGCAGCGTTGAACACGGGGCCTCTGAAGCTTTCTTT.

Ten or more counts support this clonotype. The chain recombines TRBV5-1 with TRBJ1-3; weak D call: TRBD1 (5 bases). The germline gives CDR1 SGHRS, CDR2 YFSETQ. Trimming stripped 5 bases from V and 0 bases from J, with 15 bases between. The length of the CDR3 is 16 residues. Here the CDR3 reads CASSPPTAFSGNTIYF. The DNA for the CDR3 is TGCGCCAGCAGTCCGCCGACAGCATTCTCTGGAAACACCATATATTTT.

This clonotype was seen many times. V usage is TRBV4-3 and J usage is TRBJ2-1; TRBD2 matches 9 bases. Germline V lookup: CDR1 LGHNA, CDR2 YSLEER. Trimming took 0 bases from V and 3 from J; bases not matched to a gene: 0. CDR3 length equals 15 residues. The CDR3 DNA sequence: TGCGCCAGCAGCCAAGAGCGGGGGGGCTACAATGAGCAGTTCTTC. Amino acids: CASSQERGGYNEQFF.

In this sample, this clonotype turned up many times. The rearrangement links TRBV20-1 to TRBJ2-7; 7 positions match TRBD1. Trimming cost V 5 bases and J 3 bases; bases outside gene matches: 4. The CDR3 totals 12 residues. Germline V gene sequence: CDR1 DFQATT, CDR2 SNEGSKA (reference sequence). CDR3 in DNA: TGCAGTGCTGCAGGGGGAGTCTACGAGCAGTACGTC. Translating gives CSAAGGVYEQYV.

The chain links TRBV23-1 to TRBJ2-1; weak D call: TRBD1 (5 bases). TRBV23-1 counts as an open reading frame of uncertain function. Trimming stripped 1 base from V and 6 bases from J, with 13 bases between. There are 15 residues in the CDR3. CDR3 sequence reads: CASSQWSGFSNEQFF. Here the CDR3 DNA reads TGCGCCAGCAGTCAATGGTCAGGGTTTAGCAATGAGCAGTTCTTC.

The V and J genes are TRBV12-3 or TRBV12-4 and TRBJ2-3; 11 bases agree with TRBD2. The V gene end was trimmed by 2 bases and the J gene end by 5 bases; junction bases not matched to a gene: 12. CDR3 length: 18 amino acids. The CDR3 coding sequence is TGTGCCAGCAGTTTATACGGACTAGCGGGCCATTCTGAAGATACGCAGTATTTT. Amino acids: CASSLYGLAGHSEDTQYF.

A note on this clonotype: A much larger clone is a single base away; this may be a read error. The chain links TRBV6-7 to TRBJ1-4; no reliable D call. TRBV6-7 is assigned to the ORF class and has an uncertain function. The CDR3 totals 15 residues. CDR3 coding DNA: TGTACCACCAGGCGGATCCGTCAAGGAAATGAAAAACTGTTTTTT. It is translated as CTTRRIRQGNEKLFF.

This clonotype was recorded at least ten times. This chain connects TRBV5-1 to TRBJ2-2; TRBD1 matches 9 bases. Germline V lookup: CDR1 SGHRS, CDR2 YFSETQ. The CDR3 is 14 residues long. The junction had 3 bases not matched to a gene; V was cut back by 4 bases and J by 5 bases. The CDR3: CASSMDRGTGELFF. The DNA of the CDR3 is TGCGCCAGCAGCATGGACAGGGGAACCGGGGAGCTGTTTTTT.

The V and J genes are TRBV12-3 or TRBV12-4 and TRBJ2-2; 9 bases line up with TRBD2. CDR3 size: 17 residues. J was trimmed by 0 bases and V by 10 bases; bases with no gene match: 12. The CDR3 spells CAICLVGLATNTGELFF. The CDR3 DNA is TGTGCCATCTGTTTAGTAGGACTAGCGACGAACACCGGGGAGCTGTTTTTT.

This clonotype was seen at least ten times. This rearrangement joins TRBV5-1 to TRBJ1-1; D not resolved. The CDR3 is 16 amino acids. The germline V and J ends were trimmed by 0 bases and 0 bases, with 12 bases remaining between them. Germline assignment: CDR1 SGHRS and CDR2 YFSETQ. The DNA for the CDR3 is TGCGCCAGCAGCTTGGCCGCTGCGGATATGAACACTGAAGCTTTCTTT. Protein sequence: CASSLAAADMNTEAFF. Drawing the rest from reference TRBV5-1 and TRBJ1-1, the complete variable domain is KAGVTQTPRYLIKTRGQQVTLSCSPISGHRSVSWYQQTPGQGLQFLFEYFSETQRNKGNFPGRFSGRQFSNSRSEMNVSTLELGDSALYLCASSLAAADMNTEAFFGQGTRLTVV.

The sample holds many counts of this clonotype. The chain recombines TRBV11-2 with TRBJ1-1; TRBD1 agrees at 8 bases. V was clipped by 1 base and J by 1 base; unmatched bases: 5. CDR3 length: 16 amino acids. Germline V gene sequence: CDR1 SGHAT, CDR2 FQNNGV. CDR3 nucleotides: TGTGCCAGCAGCTTAGGGTTGGGGACAGGGAACACTGAAGCTTTCTTT. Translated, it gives CASSLGLGTGNTEAFF.

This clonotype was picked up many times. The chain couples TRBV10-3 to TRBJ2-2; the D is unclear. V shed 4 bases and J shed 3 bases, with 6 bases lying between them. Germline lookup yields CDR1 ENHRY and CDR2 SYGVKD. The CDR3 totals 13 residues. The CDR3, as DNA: TGTGCCATCAGTGCCCGCGACACCGGGGAGCTGTTTTTT. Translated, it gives CAISARDTGELFF.

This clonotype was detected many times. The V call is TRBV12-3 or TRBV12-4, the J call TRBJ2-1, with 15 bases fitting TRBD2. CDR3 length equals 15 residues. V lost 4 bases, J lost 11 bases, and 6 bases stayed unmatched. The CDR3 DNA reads TGTGCCAGCAGTTCCCGGACTAGCGGGGGGGCCCAGCAGTTCTTC. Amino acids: CASSSRTSGGAQQFF.

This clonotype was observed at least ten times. CDR3 in DNA: TGTGCCTGGAGTGTAGCCGGGACAGGGATGAACATTCAGTACTTC. Encoded protein: CAWSVAGTGMNIQYF. This chain links TRBV30 with TRBJ2-4; 9 bases match TRBD1. V lost 0 bases to trimming and J lost 7 bases; unmatched junction nucleotides: 7. Germline V gene lookup returns CDR1 GTSNPN and CDR2 SVGIG (reference sequence). The CDR3 spans 15 residues.

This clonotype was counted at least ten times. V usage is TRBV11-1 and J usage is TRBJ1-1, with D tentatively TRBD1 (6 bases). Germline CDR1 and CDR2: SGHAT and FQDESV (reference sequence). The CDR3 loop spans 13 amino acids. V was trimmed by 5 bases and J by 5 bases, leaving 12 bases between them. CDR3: CASSPKGETEAFF. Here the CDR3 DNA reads TGTGCCAGCAGCCCGAAGGGGGAGACTGAAGCTTTCTTT.

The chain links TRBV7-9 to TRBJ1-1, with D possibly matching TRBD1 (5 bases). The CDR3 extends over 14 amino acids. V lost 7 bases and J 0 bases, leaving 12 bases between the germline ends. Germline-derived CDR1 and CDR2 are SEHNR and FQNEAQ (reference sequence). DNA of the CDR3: TGTGCCAGCATTAGGGACGGCATGAACACTGAAGCTTTCTTT. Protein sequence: CASIRDGMNTEAFF.

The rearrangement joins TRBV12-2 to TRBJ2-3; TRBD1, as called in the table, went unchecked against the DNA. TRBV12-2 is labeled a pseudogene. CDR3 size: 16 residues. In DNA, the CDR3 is TGTGCAAGTCGCTTAGCGCGCGGACAGGGGGCAGATACGCAGTATTTT. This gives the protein CASRLARGQGADTQYF.

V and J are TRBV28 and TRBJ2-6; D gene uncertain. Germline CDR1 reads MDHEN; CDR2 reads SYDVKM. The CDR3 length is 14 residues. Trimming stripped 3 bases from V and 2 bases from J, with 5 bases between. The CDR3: CASSFLAGANVLTF. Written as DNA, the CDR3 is TGTGCCAGCAGTTTCCTTGCTGGGGCCAACGTCCTGACTTTC.

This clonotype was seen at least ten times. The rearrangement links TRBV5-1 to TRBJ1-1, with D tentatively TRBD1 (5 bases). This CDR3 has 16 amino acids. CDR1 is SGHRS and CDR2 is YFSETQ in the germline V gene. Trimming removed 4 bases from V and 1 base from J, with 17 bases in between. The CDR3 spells CASSPEARGWNTEAFF. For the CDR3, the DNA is TGCGCCAGCAGCCCGGAAGCCCGGGGCTGGAACACTGAAGCTTTCTTT.